This T cell receptor (beta chain) was retrieved from a study of blood T cell repertoires in COVID-19. Only in-frame clones appear in the TCRdb table, and some are missing; sequencing was by immunoSEQ multiplex PCR. Altogether some 250,000 clones are present, 80% to 90% being singletons, with the ten largest covering about 2.2%. Deletions cut 2 bases from V and 10 bases from J, with 12 bases between. This CDR3 contains 14 residues. From germline, CDR1 is SGHTA and CDR2 FQGNSA. The sample comprised peripheral blood. The chain combines TRBV7-2 with TRBJ1-6; D unclear. The sequence was collected from a man aged 30-40 years who had recovered from COVID-19. CDR3 sequence: CASSLRRRESPLHF. The DNA for the CDR3 is TGTGCCAGCAGCTTACGGAGGAGGGAATCACCCCTCCACTTT.